One sample yielded the 30 T cell receptor beta chains listed below, sequenced in a study of T cell repertoires in cytomegalovirus infection. No cognate antigen is known for these TCRs. TCRdb independently ran MiXCR on the reads; one entry per CDR3 protein. The table has around 99,000 distinct CDR3 sequences, around 28% seen once; the top ten hold about 81%. Sequencing was performed on CD8+ T cells from cultured PBMCs, taken from culture after CMV antigen stimulation. The receptors shown here come from a human donor in good health (CMV status not recorded). Some clones in this sample may be carry-over from other donors' samples.

This clonotype was recorded once. This chain uses TRBV5-1 with TRBJ1-4; no reliable D call. CDR1 SGHRS and CDR2 YFSETQ come from the germline V gene. The V and J ends lost 0 bases and 0 bases respectively, with 12 bases between them. The CDR3 sequence is 17 residues long. In DNA form, the CDR3 reads TGCGCCAGCAGCTTGGAGAAGGTGTCAGCAACTAATGAAAAACTGTTTTTT. As protein: CASSLEKVSATNEKLFF.

This clonotype was counted only a few times. The rearrangement uses TRBV6-2 or TRBV6-3 and TRBJ2-2; the D is unclear. The CDR3 is made up of 12 amino acids. The germline gives CDR1 MNHEY, CDR2 SVGEGT. V shed 3 bases and J shed 6 bases, with 5 bases lying between them. DNA for the CDR3: TGTGCCAGCAGTTATTTCCCCGGGGAGCTGTTTTTT. Protein product: CASSYFPGELFF.

This clonotype has ten or more counts. The chain is built from TRBV27 and TRBJ2-2; D perhaps matches TRBD2 (7 bases). Trimming removed 2 bases from V and 6 bases from J, with 13 bases in between. This CDR3 contains 15 residues. CDR1 is MNHEY and CDR2 is SMNVEV in the germline V gene (reference sequence). The chain's CDR3 is CASSLLGGEAGELFF. The CDR3, as DNA: TGTGCCAGCAGTTTACTAGGGGGGGAAGCCGGGGAGCTGTTTTTT.

Here the CDR3 DNA reads TGTGCCACCAGTGATTTCAGGGTAACGGGGGACATTCAGTACTTC. It translates to CATSDFRVTGDIQYF. This chain connects TRBV24-1 to TRBJ2-4, with a tentative D call TRBD2 (6 bases). Germline CDR1 is KGHDR and CDR2 is SFDVKD. V lost 1 base, J lost 8 bases, and 14 bases lay in between. This CDR3 has 15 amino acids.

The chain employs TRBV20-1 and TRBJ2-7; D call uncertain. Trimming took off 0 bases at V and 2 bases at J, with 8 bases between the two ends. CDR3 length: 13 amino acids. Germline V gives CDR1 DFQATT, CDR2 SNEGSKA (reference sequence). CDR3 bases: TGCAGTGCTAGAGAAGGCGCCGCCTACGAGCAGTACTTC. It yields the protein CSAREGAAYEQYF.

The chain uses TRBV27 and TRBJ2-1, with 11 positions matching TRBD1. V lost 6 bases, J lost 6 bases, and 7 bases stayed unmatched. Germline-derived CDR1 and CDR2 are MNHEY and SMNVEV (reference sequence). The CDR3 loop spans 15 amino acids. The CDR3 here is CASSRGGTGGNEQFF. The CDR3 nucleotides are TGTGCCAGCAGCCGGGGGGGGACAGGGGGCAATGAGCAGTTCTTC.

This clonotype was seen only a few times. The V and J genes are TRBV7-2 and TRBJ2-1, with 8 positions matching TRBD2. Germline CDR1 SGHTA, CDR2 FQGNSA. J lost 8 bases, V lost 2 bases, and 11 bases had no gene match. This CDR3 has 16 amino acids. The CDR3 sequence is CASSLLGGRGADEQFF. DNA of the CDR3: TGTGCCAGCAGCTTATTGGGTGGGCGGGGGGCGGATGAGCAGTTCTTC.

The chain is built from TRBV3-1 and TRBJ2-4; TRBD2 matches at 12 bases. V lost 2 bases, J lost 7 bases, and 3 bases stayed unmatched. The CDR3 runs 15 residues. Germline V gives CDR1 LGHDT, CDR2 YNNKEL (reference sequence). The CDR3 is CASSQLAGGRNIQYF. The CDR3 nucleotides read TGTGCCAGCAGCCAACTAGCGGGGGGGCGGAACATTCAGTACTTC.

The chain combines TRBV11-2 with TRBJ2-3; D not resolved. From germline, CDR1 is SGHAT and CDR2 FQNNGV. Trimming shortened V by 1 base and J by 5 bases, and 10 bases separated the two germline ends. The CDR3 has 14 amino acids. CDR3 nucleotide sequence: TGTGCCAGCAGCTTAGGTCCCGCCAGAGATACGCAGTATTTT. Its protein product is CASSLGPARDTQYF.

This clonotype appeared many times. The V gene is TRBV28, the J gene TRBJ2-3, with a weak D call TRBD2 (6 bases). With 6 bases removed from V and 7 bases from J, the gap between germline ends came to 17 bases. Germline CDR1 is MDHEN and CDR2 is SYDVKM. The CDR3 is 14 amino acids. The CDR3 DNA reads as TGTGCCAGCAGCCTCGGAGGGAACCTATATACGCAGTATTTT. As protein: CASSLGGNLYTQYF.

The genes are TRBV4-3 and TRBJ2-1, with D possibly TRBD2 on 6 matching bases. The CDR3 covers 16 residues. Germline CDR1 is LGHNA and CDR2 is YSLEER. The V end was cut by 4 bases, the J end by 0 bases, with 13 bases between. CDR3: CASSPQVAASYNEQFF. The CDR3 DNA follows: TGCGCCAGCAGCCCCCAGGTAGCGGCCTCCTACAATGAGCAGTTCTTC.

The rearrangement links TRBV2 to TRBJ2-1; 9 nucleotides match TRBD1. V lost 4 bases, J lost 4 bases, and 5 bases stayed unmatched. This CDR3 has 15 residues. Germline-derived CDR1 and CDR2 are SNHLY and FYNNEI. The CDR3 here is CASSGPGQGYNEQFF. The CDR3 coding sequence is TGTGCCAGCAGTGGCCCGGGACAGGGTTACAATGAGCAGTTCTTC. The full variable domain, with the rest looked up from reference TRBV2 and TRBJ2-1, is EPEVTQTPSHQVTQMGQEVILRCVPISNHLYFYWYRQILGQKVEFLVSFYNNEISEKSEIFDDQFSVERPDGSNFTLKIRSTKLEDSAMYFCASSGPGQGYNEQFFGPGTRLTVL.

The genes are TRBV20-1 and TRBJ2-1; TRBD1 matches 7 bases. CDR3 length: 17 residues. CDR1 DFQATT and CDR2 SNEGSKA come from the germline V gene (reference sequence). V shed 0 bases, J shed 1 base, and the junction held 9 bases outside the gene matches. CDR3 sequence reads: CSARDLRQGISYNEQFF. For the CDR3, the DNA is TGCAGTGCTAGAGACCTCCGACAGGGCATATCCTACAATGAGCAGTTCTTC.

The rearrangement uses TRBV7-3 and TRBJ2-7; TRBD2 matches at 9 bases. The CDR3 is 15 residues long. Germline V CDR1 and CDR2: SGHTA, FQGTGA. After removal of 1 base from V and 5 bases from J, the junction contained 6 bases not matched to a gene. CDR3 residues: CASSLMGGGGNEQYF. The DNA of the CDR3 is TGTGCCAGCAGCTTAATGGGCGGGGGGGGAAACGAGCAGTACTTC.

This clonotype was detected only a few times. The V and J genes are TRBV11-2 and TRBJ2-2; unclear D gene. The CDR3 extends over 13 amino acids. Germline V lookup: CDR1 SGHAT, CDR2 FQNNGV. Trimming pared 4 bases from V and 3 bases from J, leaving 6 bases between. DNA of the CDR3: TGTGCCAGCAGCTCCTATTACACCGGGGAGCTGTTTTTT. As protein: CASSSYYTGELFF.

This clonotype was counted many times. The chain has TRBV11-2 and TRBJ2-7, with D unresolved. Germline assignment: CDR1 SGHAT and CDR2 FQNNGV. The V end was cut by 4 bases, the J end by 0 bases, with 4 bases between. The length of the CDR3 is 12 residues. The CDR3 bases are TGTGCCAGCAGCTCGGACTCCTACGAGCAGTACTTC. This translates into CASSSDSYEQYF.

On this clonotype itself: This may arise from a read error, as a much more abundant clone is one base away. V usage is TRBV7-2 and J usage is TRBJ2-3; D is possibly TRBD1 or TRBD2 (6 bases each). Germline V gene lookup returns CDR1 SGHTA and CDR2 FQGNSA. V was shortened by 3 bases and J by 4 bases, with 20 bases between the two germline ends. The CDR3 totals 17 residues. The CDR3, as DNA: TGTGCCAGCAGCTTTCGCGGGGCAGGGGAAAGCGCAGATACGCAGTATTTT. Translating gives CASSFRGAGESADTQYF.

The chain carries TRBV9 and TRBJ2-3; D call uncertain. Deletions cut 2 bases from V and 5 bases from J, with 15 bases between. Germline CDR1 SGDLS, CDR2 YYNGEE. This CDR3 comprises 15 residues. The CDR3 spells CASSVSGEIGDTQYF. The CDR3 DNA follows: TGTGCCAGCAGCGTCAGTGGAGAGATAGGAGATACGCAGTATTTT.

This clonotype was observed a few times. The chain employs TRBV15 and TRBJ2-3; 10 bases are a match to TRBD2. The CDR3 is made up of 16 amino acids. Losses at the gene ends were 4 bases for V and 5 bases for J; bases not matched to a gene: 9. Germline-derived CDR1 and CDR2 are LNHNV and YYDKDF (reference sequence). Here the CDR3 reads CATSTPVAGGVDTQYF. The CDR3 DNA reads TGTGCCACCAGCACCCCAGTAGCGGGGGGCGTAGATACGCAGTATTTT. Filled out from reference TRBV15 and TRBJ2-3, the complete variable domain reads DAMVIQNPRYQVTQFGKPVTLSCSQTLNHNVMYWYQQKSSQAPKLLFHYYDKDFNNEADTPDNFQSRRPNTSFCFLDIRSPGLGDTAMYLCATSTPVAGGVDTQYFGPGTRLTVL.

In its sample, this clonotype was seen many times. The rearrangement joins TRBV5-1 to TRBJ2-7; D is possibly TRBD2 (6 bases). From germline, CDR1 is SGHRS and CDR2 YFSETQ. This CDR3 has 16 amino acids. Deletions cut 0 bases from V and 3 bases from J, with 16 bases between. CDR3 bases: TGCGCCAGCAGCTTGGGTCAACGGGGGTACGGCTACGAGCAGTACTTC. This encodes CASSLGQRGYGYEQYF.

The J gene is TRBJ1-2, the V gene TRBV12-3 or TRBV12-4; a possible D gene is TRBD1 (5 bases). V was pared by 2 bases and J by 3 bases, with 13 bases between. The CDR3 totals 15 residues. CDR3 DNA sequence: TGTGCCAGCAGTTTACGGGGGGAGAGCTACTATGGCTACACCTTC. It translates to CASSLRGESYYGYTF.

The chain employs TRBV27 and TRBJ2-7; D might be TRBD1 or TRBD2, each matching 5 bases. The V end was cut by 3 bases, the J end by 6 bases, with 9 bases between. This CDR3 has 12 amino acids. The germline CDR1 and CDR2 sequences are MNHEY and SMNVEV (reference sequence). For the CDR3, the DNA is TGTGCCAGCAGTTTGCCTGGGGGCGAGCAGTACTTC. This sequence encodes CASSLPGGEQYF.

This clonotype has just a few counts. The chain carries TRBV6-6 and TRBJ1-1; 7 positions agree with TRBD1. Trimming took 1 base from V and 1 from J; bases not matched to a gene: 0. CDR3 size: 14 residues. Germline V CDR1 and CDR2: MNHNY, SVGAGI (reference sequence). The CDR3 bases are TGTGCCAGCAGTTACTACAGGGGGAACACTGAAGCTTTCTTT. Amino acid sequence: CASSYYRGNTEAFF.

CDR3 coding DNA: TGTGCCATAGGACAGGCGAACACTGAAGCTTTCTTT. Amino acid sequence: CAIGQANTEAFF. This chain uses TRBV10-3 with TRBJ1-1, with 7 bases fitting TRBD1. The CDR3 sequence is 12 residues long. In germline, CDR1 is ENHRY, CDR2 SYGVKD. The junction had 2 bases not matched to a gene; V was cut back by 9 bases and J by 1 base.

The chain uses TRBV12-3 or TRBV12-4 and TRBJ1-2; D possibly corresponds to TRBD1 (5 bases). Trimming pared 1 base from V and 4 bases from J, leaving 7 bases between. CDR3 length: 13 residues. CDR3 amino acids: CASSLGQGYGYTF. CDR3 nucleotides: TGTGCCAGCAGTTTAGGCCAGGGCTATGGCTACACCTTC.

A few counts support this clonotype. This chain connects TRBV4-2 to TRBJ2-2; 8 bases agree with TRBD1. V lost 3 bases to trimming and J lost 5 bases; unmatched junction nucleotides: 14. CDR3 length: 18 residues. From germline, CDR1 is LGHNA and CDR2 YNFKEQ. The CDR3 DNA reads TGTGCCAGCAGCCAGGAATTTGAGGGGACAGGTGGGACCGGGGAGCTGTTTTTT. As protein: CASSQEFEGTGGTGELFF.

This sequence joins TRBV15 and TRBJ1-1; D is possibly TRBD1 (6 bases). The CDR3 totals 17 residues. Deletions cut 3 bases from V and 1 base from J, with 18 bases between. Germline loops: CDR1 LNHNV, CDR2 YYDKDF (reference sequence). Here the CDR3 DNA reads TGTGCCACCAGCAGGCTCTCGCTAGGGGGACCGAACACTGAAGCTTTCTTT. This gives the protein CATSRLSLGGPNTEAFF.

The CDR3, as DNA: TGTGCCAGTAGTCTCCGGGCAGGAGACAACACCGGGGAGCTGTTTTTT. Translated: CASSLRAGDNTGELFF. This sequence joins TRBV19 and TRBJ2-2; D not resolved. The V gene's germline CDR1 is LNHDA and CDR2 SQIVND (reference sequence). This CDR3 contains 16 residues. Trimming stripped 5 bases from V and 2 bases from J, with 15 bases between.

The V gene is TRBV28, the J gene TRBJ2-1; 7 bases match TRBD2. From germline, CDR1 is MDHEN and CDR2 SYDVKM. V dropped 2 bases and J dropped 7; count of bases not matched to a gene: 11. The CDR3 sequence is 16 residues long. The CDR3 sequence: CASSLKGGGRGNEQFF. The CDR3 DNA is TGTGCCAGCAGTTTAAAGGGCGGGGGACGGGGGAATGAGCAGTTCTTC.

In its sample, this clonotype was seen a few times. The chain joins TRBV27 to TRBJ2-7; D tentatively fits TRBD1 or TRBD2 (5 bases each). The CDR3 spans 13 residues. Germline CDR1 is MNHEY and CDR2 is SMNVEV (reference sequence). Trimming cost V 0 bases and J 7 bases, with 10 bases left between them. CDR3 DNA: TGTGCCAGCAGTTTATCAAGGGGACGGGAGCAGTACTTC. It encodes CASSLSRGREQYF.